This TCR beta chain was documented in a study of blood T cell repertoires in COVID-19. Study as a whole: The United States, Italy and Spain supplied acute and convalescent COVID-19 samples. The analysed material was cDNA or gDNA that came from T cells, B-cell-depleted T cells, or PBMCs.

This clone was observed once. Original analysis: Amplified reference gene primers provided the basis for estimating nucleated cell counts. Method: immunoSEQ multiplex PCR; TCRdb's copy keeps in-frame clones and lacks some. From that table come the V and J calls and clone size; the DNA was used to work out D and trimming. Here the sample spans 200,000 to 250,000 clones, approximately 90% being singletons. This CDR3 comprises 16 residues. The V gene's germline CDR1 is SGHDT and CDR2 YYEEEE. V was shortened by 1 base and J by 4 bases, with 15 bases between the two germline ends. The V gene is TRBV5-6, the J gene TRBJ2-1, with a possible D match to TRBD2 (6 bases). The specimen was peripheral blood. The TCR sequence derives from a middle-aged woman who had recovered from COVID-19. This CDR3 reads CASSLRGLARYNEQFF. CDR3 coding DNA: TGTGCCAGCAGCTTGCGGGGCCTAGCGAGATACAATGAGCAGTTCTTC.